This T cell receptor beta chain was captured in a study of OX40 agonist ivuxolimab in advanced cancers. Study-wide results and limits: More expanded clones were seen, on average, in CD8+ T cells than in CD4+.

CDR3 length: 16 amino acids. Germline loops: CDR1 MNHNS, CDR2 SASEGT. Deletions cut 0 bases from V and 6 bases from J, with 15 bases between. Profiling relied on immunoSEQ multiplex PCR, and the TCRdb table lists in-frame clones only, not all of them. The sample lists tens of thousands of clones, roughly 80% occurring once. A word on this clone: Its target is not known.

The sequencing here drew on CD4+ or CD8+ T cells sorted from blood, taken in a trial of the OX40 agonist ivuxolimab. This receptor was taken from an adult with an advanced solid tumor such as melanoma, head and neck, liver or kidney cancer. V gene TRBV6-1 combines with J gene TRBJ1-5; no reliable D call. The CDR3 spells CASSEANRAGGQPQHF. In DNA form, the CDR3 reads TGTGCCAGCAGTGAAGCAAACCGGGCAGGAGGTCAGCCCCAGCATTTT.